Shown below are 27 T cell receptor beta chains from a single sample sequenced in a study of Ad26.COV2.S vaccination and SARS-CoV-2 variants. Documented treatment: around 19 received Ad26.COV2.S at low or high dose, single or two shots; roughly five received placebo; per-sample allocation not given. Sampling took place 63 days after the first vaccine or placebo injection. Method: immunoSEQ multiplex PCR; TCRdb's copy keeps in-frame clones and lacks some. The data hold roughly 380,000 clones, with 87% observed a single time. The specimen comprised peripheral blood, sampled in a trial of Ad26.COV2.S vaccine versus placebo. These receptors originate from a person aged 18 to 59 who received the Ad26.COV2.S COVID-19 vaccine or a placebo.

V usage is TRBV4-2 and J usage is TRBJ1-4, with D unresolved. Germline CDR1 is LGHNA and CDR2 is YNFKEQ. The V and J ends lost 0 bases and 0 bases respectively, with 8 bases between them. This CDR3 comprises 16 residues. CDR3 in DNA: TGTGCCAGCAGCCAAGATTGGGCTTCAACTAATGAAAAACTGTTTTTT. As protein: CASSQDWASTNEKLFF.

The CDR3 sequence is CASGLLTGASYNEQFF. CDR3 in DNA: TGTGCTAGTGGTTTGCTGACAGGGGCTTCCTACAATGAGCAGTTCTTC. The rearrangement joins TRBV12-5 to TRBJ2-1, with 8 bases lining up with TRBD1. CDR3 length: 16 residues. Trimming took 2 bases from V and 1 from J; bases not matched to a gene: 4. The germline gives CDR1 LGHNT, CDR2 FRNRAP.

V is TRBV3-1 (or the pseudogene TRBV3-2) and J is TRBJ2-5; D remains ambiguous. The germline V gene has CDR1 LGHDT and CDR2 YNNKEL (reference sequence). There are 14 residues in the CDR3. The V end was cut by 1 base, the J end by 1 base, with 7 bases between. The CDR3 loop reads CASSQVNIQETQYF. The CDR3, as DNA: TGTGCCAGCAGCCAAGTAAATATCCAAGAGACCCAGTACTTC.

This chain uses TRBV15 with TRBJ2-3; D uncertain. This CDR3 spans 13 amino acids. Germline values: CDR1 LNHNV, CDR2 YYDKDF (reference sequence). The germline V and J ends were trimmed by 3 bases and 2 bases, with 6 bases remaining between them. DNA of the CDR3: TGTGCCACCAGCAGGGACCACACAGATACGCAGTATTTT. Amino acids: CATSRDHTDTQYF. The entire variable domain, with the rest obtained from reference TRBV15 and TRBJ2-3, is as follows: DAMVIQNPRYQVTQFGKPVTLSCSQTLNHNVMYWYQQKSSQAPKLLFHYYDKDFNNEADTPDNFQSRRPNTSFCFLDIRSPGLGDTAMYLCATSRDHTDTQYFGPGTRLTVL.

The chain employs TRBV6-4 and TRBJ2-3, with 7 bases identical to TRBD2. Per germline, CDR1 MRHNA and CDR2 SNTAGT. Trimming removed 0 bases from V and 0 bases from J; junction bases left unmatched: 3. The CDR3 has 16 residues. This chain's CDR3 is CASSDSNGGSTDTQYF. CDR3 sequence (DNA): TGTGCCAGCAGTGACTCGAACGGGGGGAGCACAGATACGCAGTATTTT.

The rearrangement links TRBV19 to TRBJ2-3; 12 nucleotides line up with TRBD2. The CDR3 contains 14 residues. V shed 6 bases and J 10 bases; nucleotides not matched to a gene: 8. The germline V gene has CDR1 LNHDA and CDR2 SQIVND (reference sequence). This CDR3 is CASRLAGGPSSQYF. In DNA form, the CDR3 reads TGTGCCAGTAGACTAGCGGGGGGACCTTCGTCGCAGTATTTT.

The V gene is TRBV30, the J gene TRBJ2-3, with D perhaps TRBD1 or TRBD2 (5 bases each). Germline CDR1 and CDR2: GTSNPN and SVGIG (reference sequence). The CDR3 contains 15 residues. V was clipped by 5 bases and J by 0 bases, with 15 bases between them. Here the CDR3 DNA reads TGTGCCTGGGGGGGACGGGGAACTAGCACAGATACGCAGTATTTT. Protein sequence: CAWGGRGTSTDTQYF.

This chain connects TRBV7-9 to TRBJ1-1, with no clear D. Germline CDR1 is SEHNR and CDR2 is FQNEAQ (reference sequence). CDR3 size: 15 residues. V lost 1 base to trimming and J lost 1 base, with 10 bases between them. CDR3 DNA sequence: TGTGCCAGCAGCTTAGTTGGAGGGAGGAACACTGAAGCTTTCTTT. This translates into CASSLVGGRNTEAFF.

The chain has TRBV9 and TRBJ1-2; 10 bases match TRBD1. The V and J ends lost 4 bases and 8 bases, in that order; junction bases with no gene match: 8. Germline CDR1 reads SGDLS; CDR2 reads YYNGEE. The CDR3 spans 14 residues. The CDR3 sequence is CASSPGQGDIGYTF. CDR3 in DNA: TGTGCCAGCAGCCCTGGACAGGGGGACATAGGCTACACCTTC.

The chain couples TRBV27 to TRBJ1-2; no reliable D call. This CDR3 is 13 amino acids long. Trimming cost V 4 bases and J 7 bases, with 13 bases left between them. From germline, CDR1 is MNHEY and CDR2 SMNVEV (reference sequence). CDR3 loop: CASSSRGLLGYTF. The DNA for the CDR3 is TGTGCCAGCAGTTCTCGTGGGCTGCTTGGCTACACCTTC.

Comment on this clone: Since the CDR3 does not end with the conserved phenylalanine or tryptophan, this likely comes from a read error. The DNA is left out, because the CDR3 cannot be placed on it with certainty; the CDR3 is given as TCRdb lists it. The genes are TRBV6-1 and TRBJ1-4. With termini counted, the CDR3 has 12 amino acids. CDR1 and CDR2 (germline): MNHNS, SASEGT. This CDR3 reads CASSETGWGGFG.

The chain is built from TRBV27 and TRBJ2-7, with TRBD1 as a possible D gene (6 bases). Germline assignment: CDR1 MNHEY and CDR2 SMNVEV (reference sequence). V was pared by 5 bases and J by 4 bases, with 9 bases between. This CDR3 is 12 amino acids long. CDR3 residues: CASSGTTYEQYF. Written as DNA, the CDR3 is TGTGCCAGCAGTGGGACAACGTACGAGCAGTACTTC.

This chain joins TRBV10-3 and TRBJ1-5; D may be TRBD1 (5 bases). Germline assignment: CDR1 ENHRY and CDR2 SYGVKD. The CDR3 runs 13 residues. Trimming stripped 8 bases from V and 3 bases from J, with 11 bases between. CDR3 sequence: CAIGAGFNQPQHF. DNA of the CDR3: TGTGCCATCGGGGCAGGTTTCAATCAGCCCCAGCATTTT.

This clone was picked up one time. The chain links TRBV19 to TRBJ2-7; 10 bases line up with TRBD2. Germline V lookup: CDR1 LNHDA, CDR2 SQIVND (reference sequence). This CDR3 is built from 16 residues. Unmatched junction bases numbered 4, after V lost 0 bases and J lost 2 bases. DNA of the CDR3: TGTGCCAGTAGTATAGACGCTAGCGGGGGACCCTACGAGCAGTACTTC. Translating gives CASSIDASGGPYEQYF.

The CDR3: CASSPLRTGQGGDTQYF. The CDR3, as DNA: TGTGCCAGCTCACCATTGCGGACGGGACAGGGAGGAGATACGCAGTATTTT. The gene calls are TRBV18 and TRBJ2-3, with TRBD1 matching 9 bases. The CDR3 consists of 17 residues. Trimming cost V 2 bases and J 5 bases; bases outside gene matches: 11. Germline CDR1 and CDR2: KGHSH and LQKENI. Full variable domain (outside the CDR3, taken from reference TRBV18 and TRBJ2-3): NAGVMQNPRHLVRRRGQEARLRCSPMKGHSHVYWYRQLPEEGLKFMVYLQKENIIDESGMPKERFSAEFPKEGPSILRIQQVVRGDSAAYFCASSPLRTGQGGDTQYFGPGTRLTVL.

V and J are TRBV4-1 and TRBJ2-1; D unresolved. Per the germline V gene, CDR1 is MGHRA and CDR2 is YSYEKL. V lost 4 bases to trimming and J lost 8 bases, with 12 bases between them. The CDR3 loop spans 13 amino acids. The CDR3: CASSPSVSYEQFF. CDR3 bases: TGCGCCAGCAGCCCAAGCGTTAGCTATGAGCAGTTCTTC.

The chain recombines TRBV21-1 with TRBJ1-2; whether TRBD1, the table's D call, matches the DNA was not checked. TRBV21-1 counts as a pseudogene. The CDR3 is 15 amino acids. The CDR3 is CASSKKNRVWYGYTF. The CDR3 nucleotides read TGTGCCAGCAGCAAAAAAAACAGGGTTTGGTATGGCTACACCTTC.

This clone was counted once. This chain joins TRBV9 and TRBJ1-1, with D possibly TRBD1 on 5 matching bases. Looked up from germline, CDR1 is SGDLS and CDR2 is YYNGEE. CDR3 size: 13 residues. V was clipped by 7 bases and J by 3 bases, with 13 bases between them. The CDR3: CASSRVGDTEAFF. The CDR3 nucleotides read TGTGCCAGCTCCCGGGTAGGGGACACTGAAGCTTTCTTT.

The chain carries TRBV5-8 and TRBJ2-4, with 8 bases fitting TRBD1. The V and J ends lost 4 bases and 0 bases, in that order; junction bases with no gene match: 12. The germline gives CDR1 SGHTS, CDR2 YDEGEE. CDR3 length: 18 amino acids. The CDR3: CASSPYGQGTLAKNIQYF. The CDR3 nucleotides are TGTGCCAGCAGCCCCTACGGACAGGGTACACTAGCCAAAAACATTCAGTACTTC.

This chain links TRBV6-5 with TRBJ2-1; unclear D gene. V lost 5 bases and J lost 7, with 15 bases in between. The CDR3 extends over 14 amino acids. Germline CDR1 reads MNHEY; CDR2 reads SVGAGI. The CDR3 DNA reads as TGTGCCAGCAGTAGCTCGGACGCCGGGAATGAGCAGTTCTTC. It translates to CASSSSDAGNEQFF.

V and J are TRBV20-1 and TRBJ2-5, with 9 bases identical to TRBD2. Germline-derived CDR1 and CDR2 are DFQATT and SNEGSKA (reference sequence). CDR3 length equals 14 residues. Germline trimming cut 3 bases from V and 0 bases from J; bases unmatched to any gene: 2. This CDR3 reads CSASLAGYQETQYF. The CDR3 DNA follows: TGCAGTGCTAGTCTAGCGGGGTACCAAGAGACCCAGTACTTC.

Here the CDR3 reads CASSTRLLAGGNTGELFF. In DNA, the CDR3 is TGTGCCAGCAGCACTAGGCTACTAGCGGGGGGAAACACCGGGGAGCTGTTTTTT. The V gene is TRBV7-2, the J gene TRBJ2-2, with 12 bases matching TRBD2. This CDR3 spans 18 amino acids. Germline trimming cut 5 bases from V and 2 bases from J; bases unmatched to any gene: 9. Germline values: CDR1 SGHTA, CDR2 FQGNSA.

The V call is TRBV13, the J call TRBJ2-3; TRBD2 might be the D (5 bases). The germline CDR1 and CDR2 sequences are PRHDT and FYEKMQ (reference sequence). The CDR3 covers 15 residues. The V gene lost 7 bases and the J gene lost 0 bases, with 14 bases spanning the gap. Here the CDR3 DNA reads TGTGCCAGCACCACCTCGGGGTCTAGCACAGATACGCAGTATTTT. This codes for CASTTSGSSTDTQYF.

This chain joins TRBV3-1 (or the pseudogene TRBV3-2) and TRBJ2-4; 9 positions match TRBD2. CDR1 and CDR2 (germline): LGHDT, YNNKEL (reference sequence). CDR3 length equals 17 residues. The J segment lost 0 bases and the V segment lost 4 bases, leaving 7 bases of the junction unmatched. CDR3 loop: CASSRASGDLAKNIQYF. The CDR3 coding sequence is TGTGCCAGCAGCCGTGCTAGCGGGGATTTAGCCAAAAACATTCAGTACTTC.

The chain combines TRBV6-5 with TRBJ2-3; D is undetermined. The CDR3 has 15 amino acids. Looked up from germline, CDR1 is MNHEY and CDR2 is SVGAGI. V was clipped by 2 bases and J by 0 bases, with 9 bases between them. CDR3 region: CASSYHLPSTDTQYF. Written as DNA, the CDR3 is TGTGCCAGCAGTTACCACCTCCCGAGCACAGATACGCAGTATTTT.

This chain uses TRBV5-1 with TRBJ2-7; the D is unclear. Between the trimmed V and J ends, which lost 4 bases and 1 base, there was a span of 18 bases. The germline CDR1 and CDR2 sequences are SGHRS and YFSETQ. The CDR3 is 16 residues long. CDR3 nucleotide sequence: TGCGCCAGCAGCGCCCACCTGGCAGAACTTTCCTACGAGCAGTACTTC. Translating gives CASSAHLAELSYEQYF.

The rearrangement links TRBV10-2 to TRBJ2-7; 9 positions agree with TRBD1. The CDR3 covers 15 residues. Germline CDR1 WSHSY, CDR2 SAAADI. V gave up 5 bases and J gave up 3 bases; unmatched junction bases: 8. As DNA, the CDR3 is TGCGCCAGCAGTCCTAGGACAGGGGTCATCTACGAGCAGTACTTC. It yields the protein CASSPRTGVIYEQYF.